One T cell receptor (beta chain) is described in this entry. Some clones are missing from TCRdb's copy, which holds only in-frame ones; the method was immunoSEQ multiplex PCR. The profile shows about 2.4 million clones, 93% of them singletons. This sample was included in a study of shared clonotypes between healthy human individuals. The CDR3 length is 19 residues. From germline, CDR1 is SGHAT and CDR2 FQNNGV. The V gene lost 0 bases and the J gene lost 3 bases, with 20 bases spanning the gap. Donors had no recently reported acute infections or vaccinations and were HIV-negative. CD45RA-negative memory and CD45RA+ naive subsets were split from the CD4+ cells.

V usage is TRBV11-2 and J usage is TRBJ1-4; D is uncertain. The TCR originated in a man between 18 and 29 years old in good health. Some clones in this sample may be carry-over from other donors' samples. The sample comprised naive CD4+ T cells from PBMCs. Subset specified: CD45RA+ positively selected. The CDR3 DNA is TGTGCCAGCAGCTTAGATCCACACAACCGAGGCGGGCCTAATGAAAAACTGTTTTTT. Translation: CASSLDPHNRGGPNEKLFF.